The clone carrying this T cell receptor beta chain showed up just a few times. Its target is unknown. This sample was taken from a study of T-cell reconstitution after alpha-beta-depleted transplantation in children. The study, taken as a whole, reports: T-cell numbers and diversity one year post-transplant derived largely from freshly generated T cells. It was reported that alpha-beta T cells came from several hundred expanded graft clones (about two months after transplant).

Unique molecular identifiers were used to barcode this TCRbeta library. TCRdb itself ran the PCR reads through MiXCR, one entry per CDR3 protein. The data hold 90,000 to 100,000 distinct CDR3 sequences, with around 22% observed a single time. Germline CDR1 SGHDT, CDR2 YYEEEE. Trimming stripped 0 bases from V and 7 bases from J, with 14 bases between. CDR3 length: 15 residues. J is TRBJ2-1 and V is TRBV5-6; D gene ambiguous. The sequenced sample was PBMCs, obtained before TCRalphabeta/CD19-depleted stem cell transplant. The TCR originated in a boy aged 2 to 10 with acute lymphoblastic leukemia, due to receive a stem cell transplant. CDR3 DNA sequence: TGTGCCAGCAGCTTGGACCCGATCCAGCCGAATGAGCAGTTCTTC. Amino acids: CASSLDPIQPNEQFF.